This is a list of T cell receptor beta chains from one sample in a study of blood T cell repertoires in COVID-19. TCRdb's copy holds only in-frame clones and misses some; the assay was immunoSEQ multiplex PCR. Of around 210,000 clones in the sample, about 82% were seen once. The sequencing sample was made of peripheral blood. The receptors stem from a man in his sixties with COVID-19, enrolled during active disease. Both conserved end residues are part of each CDR3. D genes are given only for firm matches. Clone size is not always given. Where it is, it says once, few, many or a class for expanded clones.

D gene: TRBD1; J gene: TRBJ1-3; clone size: -; V gene: TRBV18; CDR3 DNA: TGTGCCAGCTCACCAAGGGACAGGGGGTCTTTGGATGGAAACACCATATATTTT; CDR3 protein: CASSPRDRGSLDGNTIYF
D gene: TRBD1; J gene: TRBJ2-1; clone size: -; V gene: TRBV7-9; CDR3 DNA: TGTGCAGAAACCGGGACAGGGGCGGGGTATGAGCAGTTCTTC; CDR3 protein: CAETGTGAGYEQFF
D gene: TRBD1; J gene: TRBJ1-5; clone size: -; V gene: TRBV2; CDR3 DNA: TGTGCCAGCACCCAGGGACAGGGCAGCAATCAGCCCCAGCATTTT; CDR3 protein: CASTQGQGSNQPQHF
D gene: -; J gene: TRBJ2-7; clone size: -; V gene: TRBV27; CDR3 DNA: TGTGCCAGCAAAAAGGGGTTCCCCCCAGACTACGAGCAGTACTTC; CDR3 protein: CASKKGFPPDYEQYF
D gene: TRBD1; J gene: TRBJ2-3; clone size: -; V gene: TRBV10-3; CDR3 DNA: TGTGCCACAAGGGCCGGGACAGACAGCACAGATACGCAGTATTTT; CDR3 protein: CATRAGTDSTDTQYF
D gene: TRBD1; J gene: TRBJ2-7; clone size: -; V gene: TRBV19; CDR3 DNA: TGTGCCCCCATCCTCCCGGGGACAGGGGACTCCTACGAGCAGTACTTC; CDR3 protein: CAPILPGTGDSYEQYF
D gene: TRBD1; J gene: TRBJ2-3; clone size: -; V gene: TRBV29-1; CDR3 DNA: TGCAGCGTCTTCGCAGGGGGTTTGACAGATACGCAGTATTTT; CDR3 protein: CSVFAGGLTDTQYF
D gene: -; J gene: TRBJ2-3; clone size: -; V gene: TRBV7-3; CDR3 DNA: TGTGCCAGCAGCTTACTAGTCGGGGGTACGCAGTATTTT; CDR3 protein: CASSLLVGGTQYF
D gene: TRBD2; J gene: TRBJ2-1; clone size: -; V gene: TRBV11-2; CDR3 DNA: TGTGCCAGCAGCTTGATCCGACTAGCGGATGAGCAGTTCTTC; CDR3 protein: CASSLIRLADEQFF
D gene: -; J gene: TRBJ1-2; clone size: -; V gene: TRBV6-1; CDR3 DNA: TGTGCCAGCAGTGATCTACAGGCGGACTATGGCTACACCTTC; CDR3 protein: CASSDLQADYGYTF
D gene: TRBD1; J gene: TRBJ1-2; clone size: -; V gene: TRBV18; CDR3 DNA: TGTGCCAGCTCACCAGTACAGGGGGCGCAAGGTGATGGCTACACCTTC; CDR3 protein: CASSPVQGAQGDGYTF
D gene: TRBD1; J gene: TRBJ2-5; clone size: -; V gene: TRBV7-2; CDR3 DNA: TGTGCCAGCAGCCGCTGGGACAGGGTGTTCCAAGAGACCCAGTACTTC; CDR3 protein: CASSRWDRVFQETQYF
D gene: TRBD1; J gene: TRBJ1-1; clone size: -; V gene: TRBV20-1; CDR3 DNA: TGCAGTGCTAGTCGGACAGGGAACACTGAAGCTTTCTTT; CDR3 protein: CSASRTGNTEAFF
D gene: TRBD1; J gene: TRBJ2-1; clone size: -; V gene: TRBV6-2/TRBV6-3; CDR3 DNA: TGTGCCAGCAGTTACTCGAGGACAGGGACCTACAATGAGCAGTTCTTC; CDR3 protein: CASSYSRTGTYNEQFF
D gene: -; J gene: TRBJ1-3; clone size: few; V gene: TRBV5-1; CDR3 DNA: TGCGCCAGCAGCTTGAGCGGTAACTCTGGAAACACCATATATTTT; CDR3 protein: CASSLSGNSGNTIYF
D gene: -; J gene: TRBJ2-5; clone size: -; V gene: TRBV29-1; CDR3 DNA: TGCAGCGTTGTAAGGGACTTTATCCAAGAGACCCAGTACTTC; CDR3 protein: CSVVRDFIQETQYF
D gene: TRBD1; J gene: TRBJ1-5; clone size: -; V gene: TRBV27; CDR3 DNA: TGTGCCAGCAGTTTTAGGTCAGGGGGTATGAGTCAGCCCCAGCATTTT; CDR3 protein: CASSFRSGGMSQPQHF
D gene: TRBD2; J gene: TRBJ2-2; clone size: once; V gene: TRBV7-2; CDR3 DNA: TGTGCCAGCAGCCTGCGGGGGGGACAGCTTTACGGGGAGCTGTTTTTT; CDR3 protein: CASSLRGGQLYGELFF
D gene: -; J gene: TRBJ2-2; clone size: -; V gene: TRBV27; CDR3 DNA: TGTGCCAGCAGTATCAGGCTGACCGGGGAGCTGTTTTTT; CDR3 protein: CASSIRLTGELFF
D gene: -; J gene: TRBJ2-3; clone size: once; V gene: TRBV4-2; CDR3 DNA: TGTGCCAGCAGCCAAGACGGAGGGAGCGGTGATACGCAGTATTTT; CDR3 protein: CASSQDGGSGDTQYF
D gene: TRBD1; J gene: TRBJ1-6; clone size: -; V gene: TRBV4-2; CDR3 DNA: TGTGCCAGCAGCCAACCGCGGACAGGGATCCATAATTCACCCCTCCACTTT; CDR3 protein: CASSQPRTGIHNSPLHF
D gene: TRBD1; J gene: TRBJ1-1; clone size: -; V gene: TRBV5-1; CDR3 DNA: TGCGCCAGCACCCTAGGACAGGGGAGAGCTTTCTTT; CDR3 protein: CASTLGQGRAFF